One and the same sample provided the 24 T cell receptor beta chains below, sequenced in a study of blood T cells in healthy people across ages. PCR was performed a second time for about 7 to 11 cycles using a sample-barcoded 5' primer and a J-beta primer mix. TCRdb called the 5' RACE reads again in MiXCR, with one record for every CDR3 protein. Among roughly 800,000 distinct CDR3 sequences listed, 58% were seen once. Sequencing was carried out using blood. The receptors stem from a man aged 25-45 years in good health.

This chain connects TRBV2 to TRBJ2-5; D is unclear. The CDR3 extends over 14 amino acids. Germline V gene sequence: CDR1 SNHLY, CDR2 FYNNEI. The V end was cut by 3 bases, the J end by 5 bases, with 13 bases between. CDR3 nucleotide sequence: TGTGCCAGCAGTGACGACCTGACACAGGAGACCCAGTACTTC. Residues: CASSDDLTQETQYF.

This clonotype was picked up one time. Mismatch with germline at one junction end may stem from a read error. The chain joins TRBV24-1 to TRBJ2-1; TRBD1 matches 8 bases. The CDR3 has 16 residues. Germline V CDR1 and CDR2: KGHDR, SFDVKD. In nucleotides, the CDR3 is TGTGCCACCAGTGATCGACAGGGGAGCTCCTACAGTGAGCAGTTCTTC. Protein product: CATSDRQGSSYSEQFF.

This clonotype was counted only a few times. This chain joins TRBV5-1 and TRBJ2-3; D is perhaps TRBD2 (6 bases). CDR1 SGHRS and CDR2 YFSETQ come from the germline V gene. Trimming removed 4 bases from V and 5 bases from J, with 17 bases in between. The CDR3 consists of 15 residues. The CDR3 loop reads CASSPLASGEDTQYF. DNA for the CDR3: TGCGCCAGCAGCCCACTAGCCTCCGGGGAAGATACGCAGTATTTT.

The rearrangement joins TRBV6-5 to TRBJ2-1; the D is unclear. V gave up 2 bases and J gave up 5 bases, with 10 bases separating them. In germline, CDR1 is MNHEY, CDR2 SVGAGI. The CDR3 is 14 amino acids. CDR3 loop: CASSYRLENNEQFF. The DNA for the CDR3 is TGTGCCAGCAGTTACCGTCTAGAAAACAATGAGCAGTTCTTC.

This clonotype was seen a few times. V usage is TRBV7-9 and J usage is TRBJ2-4, with 8 positions matching TRBD1. Germline V CDR1 and CDR2: SEHNR, FQNEAQ (reference sequence). V lost 5 bases to trimming and J lost 4 bases; unmatched junction nucleotides: 4. This CDR3 is built from 14 residues. CDR3 coding DNA: TGTGCCAGCAGCATGGGGGACAGGAAAAACATTCAGTACTTC. It is translated as CASSMGDRKNIQYF.

This sequence joins TRBV6-5 and TRBJ2-7; 7 nucleotides agree with TRBD1. J gave up 3 bases and V 5 bases, and 10 bases lay outside the gene matches. The V gene's germline CDR1 is MNHEY and CDR2 SVGAGI. This CDR3 region has 15 residues. As DNA, the CDR3 is TGTGCCAGCAGTGCCACCGGGACAGTGATCTACGAGCAGTACTTC. This encodes CASSATGTVIYEQYF.

V usage is TRBV7-3 and J usage is TRBJ2-3; the D gene is possibly TRBD2 (5 bases). This CDR3 contains 14 residues. Deletions cut 2 bases from V and 2 bases from J, with 8 bases between. Per germline, CDR1 SGHTA and CDR2 FQGTGA. CDR3 loop: CASSLSGLTDTQYF. CDR3 bases: TGTGCCAGCAGCTTATCCGGACTCACAGATACGCAGTATTTT. The full variable domain, completed using reference TRBV7-3 and TRBJ2-3, is GAGVSQTPSNKVTEKGKYVELRCDPISGHTALYWYRQSLGQGPEFLIYFQGTGAADDSGLPNDRFFAVRPEGSVSTLKIQRTERGDSAVYLCASSLSGLTDTQYFGPGTRLTVL.

With respect to this clonotype: One end of the junction does not line up with germline, which may come from a read error. The genes are TRBV7-7 and TRBJ2-1; weak D call: TRBD2 (6 bases). This CDR3 has 15 amino acids. From germline, CDR1 is SSHAT and CDR2 FNYEAQ (reference sequence). This chain's CDR3 is CASSPTPGEYNEQFF. As DNA, the CDR3 is TGTGCTAGCAGCCCTACACCGGGAGAATACAATGAGCAGTTCTTC.

The rearrangement uses TRBV6-6 and TRBJ2-5; 9 bases line up with TRBD1. V lost 9 bases, J lost 0 bases, and 8 bases stayed unmatched. This CDR3 has 15 amino acids. Looked up from germline, CDR1 is MNHNY and CDR2 is SVGAGI (reference sequence). CDR3 protein: CASSRTGANQETQYF. Written as DNA, the CDR3 is TGTGCCAGTTCAAGGACAGGGGCGAACCAAGAGACCCAGTACTTC.

This clonotype was seen a handful of times. V gene TRBV5-5 combines with J gene TRBJ1-2, with D possibly matching TRBD1 (6 bases). The germline gives CDR1 SGHKS, CDR2 YYEKEE (reference sequence). The CDR3 spans 16 residues. V dropped 4 bases and J dropped 2 bases, with 18 bases sitting between them. CDR3 region: CASSRTSTGLNYGYTF. CDR3 nucleotides: TGTGCCAGCAGCCGGACCTCGACAGGACTCAACTATGGCTACACCTTC.

This chain's CDR3 is CSVGGYGSQETQYF. The CDR3 region has the DNA TGCAGCGTTGGGGGTTATGGCAGCCAAGAGACCCAGTACTTC. The V gene is TRBV29-1, the J gene TRBJ2-5; D unresolved. Germline-derived CDR1 and CDR2 are SQVTM and ANQGSEA. This CDR3 is built from 14 residues. Trimming stripped 4 bases from V and 1 base from J, with 13 bases between.

This clonotype occurred a few times. V gene TRBV7-2 combines with J gene TRBJ2-3; D may be TRBD2 (6 bases). The V end was cut by 1 base, the J end by 1 base, with 9 bases between. The CDR3 is 15 amino acids. The germline V gene has CDR1 SGHTA and CDR2 FQGNSA. CDR3 DNA sequence: TGTGCCAGCAGCTTAGTGAGCGGGCGCACAGATACGCAGTATTTT. Translating it yields CASSLVSGRTDTQYF.

CDR3 region: CSADREGYTF. In nucleotides, the CDR3 is TGCAGTGCTGACAGAGAGGGCTACACCTTC. The genes are TRBV20-1 and TRBJ1-2; a possible D gene is TRBD1 (5 bases). The CDR3 covers 10 residues. Trimming removed 5 bases from V and 8 bases from J, with 9 bases in between. Germline V gives CDR1 DFQATT, CDR2 SNEGSKA (reference sequence).

The chain employs TRBV7-2 and TRBJ2-5; no firm D call. Trimming cost V 1 base and J 1 base, with 7 bases left between them. The CDR3 spans 14 residues. The germline V gene has CDR1 SGHTA and CDR2 FQGNSA. Written as DNA, the CDR3 is TGTGCCAGCAGCTTAGTATTTTTCCAAGAGACCCAGTACTTC. Amino acids: CASSLVFFQETQYF.

V and J are TRBV30 and TRBJ1-1; D gene uncertain. This CDR3 has 10 residues. V lost 8 bases and J 5 bases, leaving 9 bases between the germline ends. CDR1 and CDR2 from the germline V gene are GTSNPN and SVGIG (reference sequence). The CDR3 reads CATRRTEAFF. DNA for the CDR3: TGTGCCACCCGTCGGACTGAAGCTTTCTTT.

The genes are TRBV23-1 and TRBJ2-3; 7 bases line up with TRBD1. TRBV23-1 is labeled an ORF, and its function is uncertain. The length of the CDR3 is 13 residues. After removal of 9 bases from V and 4 bases from J, the junction contained 7 bases not matched to a gene. The CDR3 is CARGGQHSDTQYF. The CDR3, as DNA: TGCGCCAGAGGGGGACAGCATTCAGATACGCAGTATTTT.

This chain uses TRBV6-2 or TRBV6-3 with TRBJ2-4, with 10 bases fitting TRBD2. The DNA matches TRBJ2-7 better at its end, which makes the J call doubtful. This CDR3 region has 14 residues. Germline V gene data show CDR1 as MNHEY and CDR2 as SVGEGT. The DNA for the CDR3 is TGTGCCAGCAGAATAGGACTAGCGGTCTACGAGCAGTACTTC. Amino acid sequence: CASRIGLAVYEQYF.

The V call is TRBV6-2 or TRBV6-3, the J call TRBJ2-1, with no clear D. Per the germline V gene, CDR1 is MNHEY and CDR2 is SVGEGT. This CDR3 is built from 11 residues. Trimming removed 11 bases at V and 8 bases at J, with 13 bases between. This CDR3 is CAGAFLDEQFF. The CDR3 coding sequence is TGTGCCGGCGCCTTTTTGGATGAGCAGTTCTTC.

CDR3 nucleotides: TGTGCCAGCAGTTACTACGCCGGGGTTGGAGAAAAACTGTTTTTT. As protein: CASSYYAGVGEKLFF. The rearrangement links TRBV6-5 to TRBJ1-4; D unclear. Germline CDR1 and CDR2: MNHEY and SVGAGI. Between the trimmed V and J ends, which lost 1 base and 8 bases, there was a span of 14 bases. There are 15 residues in the CDR3.

The V call is TRBV5-4, the J call TRBJ2-5; TRBD2 aligns across 8 bases. The CDR3 has 16 residues. Trimming cost V 4 bases and J 1 base; bases outside gene matches: 9. The V gene's germline CDR1 is SGHNT and CDR2 YYREEE (reference sequence). CDR3 nucleotides: TGTGCCAGCAGCATGAAGCGGGAGTCCCGCCAAGAGACCCAGTACTTC. This codes for CASSMKRESRQETQYF.

This chain connects TRBV12-3 or TRBV12-4 to TRBJ2-1; D may be TRBD2 (6 bases). The CDR3 extends over 15 amino acids. V was pared by 3 bases and J by 9 bases, with 18 bases between. The CDR3 loop is CASSFSGEAVCEQFF. CDR3 DNA: TGTGCCAGCAGTTTTTCCGGGGAGGCGGTGTGTGAGCAGTTCTTC.

This clonotype was seen just once. DNA for the CDR3: TGCGCCAGCAGCCAAAGTGGGCTTATGGGGGGTGAAGCTTTCTTT. Translation: CASSQSGLMGGEAFF. V usage is TRBV4-3 and J usage is TRBJ1-1, with D perhaps TRBD1 (5 bases). Germline CDR1 LGHNA, CDR2 YSLEER. This CDR3 is 15 amino acids long. V dropped 2 bases and J dropped 7 bases, with 17 bases sitting between them.

This clonotype came up once. The chain joins TRBV20-1 to TRBJ2-1; D is undetermined. Trimming took 2 bases from V and 6 from J, leaving 8 bases between them. Germline loops: CDR1 DFQATT, CDR2 SNEGSKA (reference sequence). This CDR3 comprises 12 residues. The CDR3 spells CSARQLSNEQFF. CDR3 coding DNA: TGCAGTGCTAGACAACTATCCAATGAGCAGTTCTTC.

The chain uses TRBV29-1 and TRBJ2-5, with D uncertain. This CDR3 has 11 amino acids. V was pared by 4 bases and J by 2 bases, with 5 bases between. Germline assignment: CDR1 SQVTM and CDR2 ANQGSEA. The chain's CDR3 is CSVVNQETQYF. CDR3 bases: TGCAGCGTTGTTAATCAAGAGACCCAGTACTTC. Complete variable domain (other parts from reference TRBV29-1 and TRBJ2-5): SAVISQKPSRDICQRGTSLTIQCQVDSQVTMMFWYRQQPGQSLTLIATANQGSEATYESGFVIDKFPISRPNLTFSTLTVSNMSPEDSSIYLCSVVNQETQYFGPGTRLLVL.